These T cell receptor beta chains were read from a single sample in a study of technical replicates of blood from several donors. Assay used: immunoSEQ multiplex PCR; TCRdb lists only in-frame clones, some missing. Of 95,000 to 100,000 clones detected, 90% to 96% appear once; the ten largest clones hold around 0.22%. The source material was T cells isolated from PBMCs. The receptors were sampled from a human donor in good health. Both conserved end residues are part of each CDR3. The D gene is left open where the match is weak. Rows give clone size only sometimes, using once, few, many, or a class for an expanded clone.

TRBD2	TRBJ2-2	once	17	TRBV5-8	CASSRRLAGGNTGELFF	TGTGCCAGCAGCCGGAGACTAGCGGGGGGCAACACCGGGGAGCTGTTTTTT
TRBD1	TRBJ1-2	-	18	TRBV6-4	CASSDSTPWGQGKGGYTF	TGTGCCAGCAGTGACTCGACCCCGTGGGGACAGGGGAAGGGTGGCTACACCTTC
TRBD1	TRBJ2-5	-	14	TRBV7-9	CASSLRDRAETQYF	TGTGCCAGCAGCTTACGGGACAGGGCAGAGACCCAGTACTTC
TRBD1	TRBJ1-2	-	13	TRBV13	CASRDRQGWGYTF	TGTGCCAGCAGAGATCGACAGGGCTGGGGCTACACCTTC
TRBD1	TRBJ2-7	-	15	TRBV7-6	CASSARTGPTYEQYF	TGTGCCAGCAGCGCTCGGACAGGTCCCACCTACGAGCAGTACTTC
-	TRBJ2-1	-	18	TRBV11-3	CASSLESPSGSSYNEQFF	TGTGCCAGCAGCTTAGAATCCCCCAGCGGAAGCTCCTACAATGAGCAGTTCTTC
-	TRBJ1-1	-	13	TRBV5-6	CASSSEGNTEAFF	TGTGCCAGCAGCTCGGAGGGGAACACTGAAGCTTTCTTT
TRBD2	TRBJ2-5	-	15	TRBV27	CASSLSAGGEETQYF	TGTGCCAGCAGTTTATCGGCGGGAGGCGAAGAGACCCAGTACTTC
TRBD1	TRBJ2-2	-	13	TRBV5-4	CASSTGQTGELFF	TGTGCCAGCAGCACGGGACAGACCGGGGAGCTGTTTTTT
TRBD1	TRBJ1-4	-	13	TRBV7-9	CATPGQSSEKLFF	TGTGCCACCCCGGGACAGTCGAGTGAAAAACTGTTTTTT
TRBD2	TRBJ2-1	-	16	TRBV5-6	CASSPLAGVSYNEQFF	TGTGCCAGCAGCCCTCTAGCGGGGGTCTCCTACAATGAGCAGTTCTTC
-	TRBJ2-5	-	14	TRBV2	CANHAGNLQETQYF	TGTGCCAACCACGCGGGGAACCTCCAAGAGACCCAGTACTTC
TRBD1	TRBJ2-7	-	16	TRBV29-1	CSVEVLGGQGTYEQYF	TGCAGCGTTGAAGTTTTAGGAGGACAGGGAACATACGAGCAGTACTTC
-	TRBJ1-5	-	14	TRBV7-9	CASSFDRAGQPQHF	TGTGCCAGCAGCTTTGATAGGGCGGGTCAGCCCCAGCATTTT
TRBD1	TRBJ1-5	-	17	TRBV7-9	CASSSESPTGARQPQHF	TGTGCCAGCAGCTCTGAGTCACCGACAGGGGCGAGACAGCCCCAGCATTTT
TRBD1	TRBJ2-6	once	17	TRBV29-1	CSAYPSGGFAGANVLTF	TGCAGCGCCTATCCGTCAGGGGGATTTGCTGGGGCCAACGTCCTGACTTTC
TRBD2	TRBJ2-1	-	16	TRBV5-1	CASIGPGLAAYNEQFF	TGCGCCAGCATCGGACCGGGACTAGCGGCGTACAATGAGCAGTTCTTC
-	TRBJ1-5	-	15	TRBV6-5	CASSYSGGMGQPQHF	TGTGCCAGCAGTTACTCGGGCGGGATGGGTCAGCCCCAGCATTTT
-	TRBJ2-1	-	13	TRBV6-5	CASSSLRNNEQFF	TGTGCCAGCAGCTCACTTCGTAACAATGAGCAGTTCTTC
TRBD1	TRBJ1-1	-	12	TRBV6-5	CASRPTGAGAFF	TGTGCCAGCAGGCCGACAGGGGCTGGAGCTTTCTTT
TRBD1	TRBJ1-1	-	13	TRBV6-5	CASSSTGHTEAFF	TGTGCCAGCAGTTCGACAGGGCACACTGAAGCTTTCTTT
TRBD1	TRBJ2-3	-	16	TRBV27	CASSTLGTGSADTQYF	TGTGCCAGCAGTACGTTGGGGACAGGGTCCGCAGATACGCAGTATTTT
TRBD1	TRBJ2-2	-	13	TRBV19	CASSQGAVGELFF	TGTGCCAGTAGCCAGGGGGCCGTCGGGGAGCTGTTTTTT
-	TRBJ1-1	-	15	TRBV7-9	CASSPAFHMNTEAFF	TGTGCCAGCAGCCCCGCTTTTCACATGAACACTGAAGCTTTCTTT
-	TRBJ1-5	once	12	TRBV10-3	CAISAQGQPQHF	TGTGCCATCAGCGCCCAGGGTCAGCCCCAGCATTTT
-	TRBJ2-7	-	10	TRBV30	CAWSYYEQYF	TGTGCCTGGAGTTACTACGAGCAGTACTTC